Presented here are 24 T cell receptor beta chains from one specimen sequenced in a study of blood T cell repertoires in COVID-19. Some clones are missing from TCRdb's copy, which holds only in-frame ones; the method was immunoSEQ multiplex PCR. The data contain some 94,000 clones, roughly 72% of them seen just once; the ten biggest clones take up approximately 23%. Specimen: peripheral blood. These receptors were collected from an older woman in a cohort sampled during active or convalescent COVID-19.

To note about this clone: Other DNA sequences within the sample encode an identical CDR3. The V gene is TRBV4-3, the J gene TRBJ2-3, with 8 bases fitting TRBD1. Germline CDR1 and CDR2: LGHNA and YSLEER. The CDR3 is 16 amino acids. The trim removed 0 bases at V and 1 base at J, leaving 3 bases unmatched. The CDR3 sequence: CASSQEGGQGTDTQYF. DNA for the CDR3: TGCGCCAGCAGCCAAGAAGGGGGACAGGGCACAGATACGCAGTATTTT.

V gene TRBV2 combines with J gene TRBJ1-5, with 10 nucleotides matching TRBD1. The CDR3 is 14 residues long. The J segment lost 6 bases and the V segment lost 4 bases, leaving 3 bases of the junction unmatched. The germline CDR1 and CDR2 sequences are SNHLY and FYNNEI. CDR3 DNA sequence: TGTGCCAGCAGTGGGGGACAGGGGCCTCAGCCCCAGCATTTT. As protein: CASSGGQGPQPQHF.

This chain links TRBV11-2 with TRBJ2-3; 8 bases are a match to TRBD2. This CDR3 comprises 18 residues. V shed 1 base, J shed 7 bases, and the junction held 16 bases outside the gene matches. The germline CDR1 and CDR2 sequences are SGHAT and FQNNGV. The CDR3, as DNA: TGTGCCAGCAGCTTAGTCTCAGCCGGCGGGGGGTGGCGTCATACGCAGTATTTT. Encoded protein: CASSLVSAGGGWRHTQYF.

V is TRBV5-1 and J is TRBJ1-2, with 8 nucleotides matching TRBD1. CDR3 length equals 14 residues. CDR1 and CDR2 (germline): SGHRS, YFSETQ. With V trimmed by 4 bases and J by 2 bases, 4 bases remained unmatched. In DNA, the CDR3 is TGCGCCAGCAGCCGGGACAGGACGAACTATGGCTACACCTTC. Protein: CASSRDRTNYGYTF.

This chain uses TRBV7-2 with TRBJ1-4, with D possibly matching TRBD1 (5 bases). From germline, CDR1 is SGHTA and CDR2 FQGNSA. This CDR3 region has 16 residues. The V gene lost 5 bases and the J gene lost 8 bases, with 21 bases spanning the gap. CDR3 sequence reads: CASSPLVRATGEKLFF. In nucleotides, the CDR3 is TGTGCCAGCAGCCCACTGGTCAGGGCTACCGGCGAAAAACTGTTTTTT.

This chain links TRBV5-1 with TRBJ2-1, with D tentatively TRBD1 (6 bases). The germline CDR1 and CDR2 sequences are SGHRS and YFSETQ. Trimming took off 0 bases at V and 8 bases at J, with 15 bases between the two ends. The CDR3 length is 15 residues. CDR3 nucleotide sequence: TGCGCCAGCAGCTTGGAATCTTGGCAGGGGTATGAGCAGTTCTTC. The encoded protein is CASSLESWQGYEQFF.

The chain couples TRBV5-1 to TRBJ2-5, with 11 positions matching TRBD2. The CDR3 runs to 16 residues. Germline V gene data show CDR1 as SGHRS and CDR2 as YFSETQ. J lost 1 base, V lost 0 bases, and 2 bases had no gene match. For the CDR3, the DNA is TGCGCCAGCAGCTTGGCGCTAGCGGGGGGCCAAGAGACCCAGTACTTC. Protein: CASSLALAGGQETQYF.

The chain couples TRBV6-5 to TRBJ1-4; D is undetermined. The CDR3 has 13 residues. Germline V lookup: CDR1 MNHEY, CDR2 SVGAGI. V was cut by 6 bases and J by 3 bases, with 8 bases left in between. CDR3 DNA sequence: TGTGCCAGCAGGAGTCTCCCTAATGAAAAACTGTTTTTT. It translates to CASRSLPNEKLFF.

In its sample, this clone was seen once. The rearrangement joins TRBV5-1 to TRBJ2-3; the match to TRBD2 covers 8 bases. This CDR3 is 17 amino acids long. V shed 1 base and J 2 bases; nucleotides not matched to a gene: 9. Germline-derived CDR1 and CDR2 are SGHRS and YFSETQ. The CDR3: CASSLLIRGGNTDTQYF. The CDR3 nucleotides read TGCGCCAGCAGCTTGCTAATACGGGGGGGCAACACAGATACGCAGTATTTT. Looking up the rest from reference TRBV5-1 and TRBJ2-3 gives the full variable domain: KAGVTQTPRYLIKTRGQQVTLSCSPISGHRSVSWYQQTPGQGLQFLFEYFSETQRNKGNFPGRFSGRQFSNSRSEMNVSTLELGDSALYLCASSLLIRGGNTDTQYFGPGTRLTVL.

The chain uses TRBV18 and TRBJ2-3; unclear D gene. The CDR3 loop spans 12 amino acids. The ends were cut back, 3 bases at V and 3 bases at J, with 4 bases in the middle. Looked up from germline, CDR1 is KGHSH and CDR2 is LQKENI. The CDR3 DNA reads TGTGCCAGCTCACCTTCTACAGATACGCAGTATTTT. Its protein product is CASSPSTDTQYF.

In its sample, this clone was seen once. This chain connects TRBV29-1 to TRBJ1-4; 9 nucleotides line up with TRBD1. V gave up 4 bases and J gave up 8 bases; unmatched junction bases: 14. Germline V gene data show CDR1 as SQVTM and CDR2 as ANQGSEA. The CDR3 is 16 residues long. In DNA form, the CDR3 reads TGCAGCGTTGCCCCCCTGGGGGACAGGGTTATCGAAAAACTGTTTTTT. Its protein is CSVAPLGDRVIEKLFF. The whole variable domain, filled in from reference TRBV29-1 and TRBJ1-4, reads SAVISQKPSRDICQRGTSLTIQCQVDSQVTMMFWYRQQPGQSLTLIATANQGSEATYESGFVIDKFPISRPNLTFSTLTVSNMSPEDSSIYLCSVAPLGDRVIEKLFFGSGTQLSVL.

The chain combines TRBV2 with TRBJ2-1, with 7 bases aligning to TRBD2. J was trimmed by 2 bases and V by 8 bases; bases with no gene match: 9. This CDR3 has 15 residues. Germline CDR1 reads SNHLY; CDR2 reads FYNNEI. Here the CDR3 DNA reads TGTGCCAGCTCTACTGGCGGGGGAGCCTACAATGAGCAGTTCTTC. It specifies CASSTGGGAYNEQFF.

CDR3 sequence: CASSVRDRSHNEQFF. Written as DNA, the CDR3 is TGTGCCAGCAGCGTTCGGGACAGAAGCCACAATGAGCAGTTCTTC. The rearrangement links TRBV9 to TRBJ2-1, with 7 bases that match TRBD1. Germline V gene lookup returns CDR1 SGDLS and CDR2 YYNGEE. This CDR3 has 15 amino acids. V gave up 2 bases and J gave up 5 bases; unmatched junction bases: 7.

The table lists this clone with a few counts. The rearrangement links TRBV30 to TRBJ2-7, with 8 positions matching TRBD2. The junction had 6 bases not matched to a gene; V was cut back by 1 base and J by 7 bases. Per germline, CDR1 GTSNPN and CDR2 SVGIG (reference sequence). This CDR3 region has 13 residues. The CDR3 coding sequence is TGTGCCTGGAGTGGCGGGGGGCTTAGGGAGCAGTACTTC. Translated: CAWSGGGLREQYF.

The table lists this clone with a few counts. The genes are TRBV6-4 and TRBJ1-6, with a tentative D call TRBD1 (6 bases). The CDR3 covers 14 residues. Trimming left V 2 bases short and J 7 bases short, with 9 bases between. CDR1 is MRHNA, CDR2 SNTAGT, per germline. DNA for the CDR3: TGTGCCAGCAGTGACCACAGGGAGAATTCACCCCTCCACTTT. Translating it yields CASSDHRENSPLHF.

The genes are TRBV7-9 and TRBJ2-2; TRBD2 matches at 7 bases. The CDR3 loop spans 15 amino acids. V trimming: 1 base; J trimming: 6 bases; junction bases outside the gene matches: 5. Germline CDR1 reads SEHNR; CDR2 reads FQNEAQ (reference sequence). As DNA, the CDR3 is TGTGCCAGCAGCTTAGGAATACGGGAGGCCGGGGAGCTGTTTTTT. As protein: CASSLGIREAGELFF.

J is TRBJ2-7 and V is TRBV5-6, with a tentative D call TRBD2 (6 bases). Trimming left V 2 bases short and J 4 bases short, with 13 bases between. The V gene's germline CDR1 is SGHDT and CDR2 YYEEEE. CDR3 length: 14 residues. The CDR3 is CASSFGEGTYEQYF. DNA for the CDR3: TGTGCCAGCAGCTTTGGAGAGGGGACTTACGAGCAGTACTTC.

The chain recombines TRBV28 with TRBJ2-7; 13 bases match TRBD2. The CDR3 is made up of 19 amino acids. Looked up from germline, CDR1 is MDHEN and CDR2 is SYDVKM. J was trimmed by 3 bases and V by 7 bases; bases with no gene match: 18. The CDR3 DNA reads TGTGCCAGCACGGGACAACGTAAGACTAGCGGGGGGCCGTTCTACGAGCAGTACTTC. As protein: CASTGQRKTSGGPFYEQYF.

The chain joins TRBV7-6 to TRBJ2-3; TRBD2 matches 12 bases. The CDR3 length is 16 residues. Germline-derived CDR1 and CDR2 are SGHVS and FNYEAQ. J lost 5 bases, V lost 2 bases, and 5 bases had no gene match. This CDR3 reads CASSLPSGGAGDTQYF. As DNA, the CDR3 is TGTGCCAGCAGCTTACCTAGCGGGGGGGCCGGAGATACGCAGTATTTT. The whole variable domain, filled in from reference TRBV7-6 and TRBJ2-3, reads GAGVSQSPRYKVTKRGQDVALRCDPISGHVSLYWYRQALGQGPEFLTYFNYEAQQDKSGLPNDRFSAERPEGSISTLTIQRTEQRDSAMYRCASSLPSGGAGDTQYFGPGTRLTVL.

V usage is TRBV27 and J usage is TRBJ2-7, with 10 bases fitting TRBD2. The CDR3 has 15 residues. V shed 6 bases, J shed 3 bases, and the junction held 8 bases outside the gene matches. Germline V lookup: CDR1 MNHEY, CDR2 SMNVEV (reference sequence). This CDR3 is CASSQKRGGGYEQYF. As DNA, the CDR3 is TGTGCCAGCAGCCAGAAGCGGGGGGGCGGCTACGAGCAGTACTTC.

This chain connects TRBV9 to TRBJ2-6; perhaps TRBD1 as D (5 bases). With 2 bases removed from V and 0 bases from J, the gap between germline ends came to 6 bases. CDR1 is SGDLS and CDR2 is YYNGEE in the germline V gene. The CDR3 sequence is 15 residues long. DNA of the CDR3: TGTGCCAGCAGCGTCCAGGGCTCTGGGGCCAACGTCCTGACTTTC. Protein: CASSVQGSGANVLTF.

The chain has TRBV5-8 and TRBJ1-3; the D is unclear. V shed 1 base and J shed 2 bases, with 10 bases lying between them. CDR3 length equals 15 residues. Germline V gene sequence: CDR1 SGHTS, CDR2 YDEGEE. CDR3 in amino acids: CASSLRQVPGNTIYF. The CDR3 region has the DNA TGTGCCAGCAGCTTGCGGCAGGTCCCTGGAAACACCATATATTTT.

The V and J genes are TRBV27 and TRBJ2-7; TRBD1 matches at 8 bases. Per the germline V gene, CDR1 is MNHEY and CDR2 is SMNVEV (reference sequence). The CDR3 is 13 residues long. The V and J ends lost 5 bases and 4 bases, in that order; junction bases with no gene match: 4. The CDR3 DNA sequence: TGTGCCAGCAGTCGGGACAGGAGATACGAGCAGTACTTC. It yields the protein CASSRDRRYEQYF.

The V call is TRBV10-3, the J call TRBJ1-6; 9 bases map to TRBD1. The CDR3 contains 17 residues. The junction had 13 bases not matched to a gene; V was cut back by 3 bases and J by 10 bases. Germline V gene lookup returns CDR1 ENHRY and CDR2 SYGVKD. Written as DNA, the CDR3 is TGTGCCATCAGTGATCAGAGCGGGGTCGGGACAGGGTCACCCCTCCACTTT. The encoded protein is CAISDQSGVGTGSPLHF.